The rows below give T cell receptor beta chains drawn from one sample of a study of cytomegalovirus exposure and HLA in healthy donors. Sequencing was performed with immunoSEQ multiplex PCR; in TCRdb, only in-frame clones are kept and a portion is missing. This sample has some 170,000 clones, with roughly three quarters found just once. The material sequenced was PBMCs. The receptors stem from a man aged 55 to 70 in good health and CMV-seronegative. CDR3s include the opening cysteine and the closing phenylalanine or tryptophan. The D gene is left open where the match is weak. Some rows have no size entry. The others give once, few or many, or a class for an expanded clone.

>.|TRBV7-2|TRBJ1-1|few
TGTGCCGGAGGTTTTAACACTGAAGCTTTCTTT
CAGGFNTEAFF
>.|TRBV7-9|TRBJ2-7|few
TGTGCCAGCAGCTTAGCTCTTAACTACGAGCAGTACTTC
CASSLALNYEQYF
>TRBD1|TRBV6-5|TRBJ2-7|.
TGTGCCAGCAGTTACGCGTTTGACAGGGGGTACGAGCAGTACTTC
CASSYAFDRGYEQYF
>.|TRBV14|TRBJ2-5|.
TGTGCCAGCAGCCAAGCTCTTGCCAGGCAAGAGACCCAGTACTTC
CASSQALARQETQYF
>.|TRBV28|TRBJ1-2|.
TGTGCCAGCGGGTCAGGGTATACCCTATCATCCTATGGCTACACCTTC
CASGSGYTLSSYGYTF
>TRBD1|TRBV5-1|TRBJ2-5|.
TGCGCCAGCAGCTTATTGGCCGGCCCGGGACAGGGCAGGGAGACCCAGTACTTC
CASSLLAGPGQGRETQYF
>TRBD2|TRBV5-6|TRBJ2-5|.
TGTGCCAGCAGCGACGGACTAGTTATGGAGACCCAGTACTTC
CASSDGLVMETQYF
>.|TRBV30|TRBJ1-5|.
TGTGCCTGGAGTCCGAGGTGGGATCAGCCCCAGCATTTT
CAWSPRWDQPQHF
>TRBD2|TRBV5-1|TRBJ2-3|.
TGCGCCAGCAGTCCTGGGGTGACTAGCGGGCGCACAGATACGCAGTATTTT
CASSPGVTSGRTDTQYF
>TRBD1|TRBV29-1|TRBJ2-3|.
TGCAGCGTTGACCTCAGGGGGCTCGCAGATACGCAGTATTTT
CSVDLRGLADTQYF
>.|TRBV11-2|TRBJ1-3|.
TGTGCCAGCAGCTTAGGGCTCTCAGGGATCATTGGAAACACCATATATTTT
CASSLGLSGIIGNTIYF
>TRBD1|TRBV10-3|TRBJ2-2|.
TGTGCCATCAGTGAGGGGACAGTGAACACCGGGGAGCTGTTTTTT
CAISEGTVNTGELFF
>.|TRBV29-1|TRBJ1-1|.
TGCAGCGTGGTGAGGGATGCGGGCACTGAAGCTTTCTTT
CSVVRDAGTEAFF
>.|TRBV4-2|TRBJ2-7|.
TGTGCCAGCAGCCAAGTACGGGGGACCTACGAGCAGTACTTC
CASSQVRGTYEQYF
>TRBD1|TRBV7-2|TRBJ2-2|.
TGTGCCAGCAGCTTAGCGCCGGGACAGGGGGGGCAGGTGTTTTTT
CASSLAPGQGGQVFF
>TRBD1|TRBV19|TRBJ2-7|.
TGTGCCAGTAGTGAGCAAGGGACAGACTACGAGCAGTACTTC
CASSEQGTDYEQYF
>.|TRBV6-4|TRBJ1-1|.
TGTGCCAGCAGTCGATTCCAGGGTGACACTGAAGCTTTCTTT
CASSRFQGDTEAFF
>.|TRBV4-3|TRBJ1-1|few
TGCGCCAGCCGAGTTTATGTGGAGGCTGAAGCTTTCTTT
CASRVYVEAEAFF
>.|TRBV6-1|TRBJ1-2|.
TGTGCCAGCAGTGGAGGTCTAAGTCTTCGGAACTATGGCTACACCTTC
CASSGGLSLRNYGYTF
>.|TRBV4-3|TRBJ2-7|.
TGCGCCAGCAGCCAAGGCAGGGGTAGCTCCTACGAGCAGTACTTC
CASSQGRGSSYEQYF
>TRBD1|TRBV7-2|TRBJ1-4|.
TGTGCCAGCAGCTTACTGGGACAGGGGAATGAAAAACTGTTTTTT
CASSLLGQGNEKLFF
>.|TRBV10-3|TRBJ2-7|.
TGTGCCATCAGTGAGCCCGGGTCGACCGCCGAGCAGTACTTC
CAISEPGSTAEQYF
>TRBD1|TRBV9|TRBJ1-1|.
TGTGCCAGCAGCACGCCACCCCTGGGACAGAAGACTGAAGCTTTCTTT
CASSTPPLGQKTEAFF
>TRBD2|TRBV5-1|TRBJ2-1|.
TGCGCCAGCAGCATGGGACTAGGGCGCAATGAGCAGTTCTTC
CASSMGLGRNEQFF
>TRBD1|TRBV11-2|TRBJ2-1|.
TGTGCCAGCAGCTTAGTCGGTGGACAGGGGGGTTCGCAGTTCTTC
CASSLVGGQGGSQFF
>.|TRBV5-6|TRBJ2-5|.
TGTGCCAGCAGCTTGGCGCAGGGGCGGAACGAAGAGACCCAGTACTTC
CASSLAQGRNEETQYF
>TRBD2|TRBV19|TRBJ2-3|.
TGTGCCAGTAGTATAGGGACTAGCGTAACAGATACGCAGTATTTT
CASSIGTSVTDTQYF
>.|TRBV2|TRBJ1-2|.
TGTGCCAGCAGTGAAGCGAGCAACAACTATGGCTACACCTTC
CASSEASNNYGYTF
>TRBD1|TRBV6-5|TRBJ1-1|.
TGTGCCAGCAGTTACAGGACAGGGGTCACTGAAGCTTTCTTT
CASSYRTGVTEAFF
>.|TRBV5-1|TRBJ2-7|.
TGCGCCAGCAGCTTAGAAGGAGGCGGGCGCAACGAGCAGTACTTC
CASSLEGGGRNEQYF
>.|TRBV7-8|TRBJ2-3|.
TGTGCCAGCAGCGAGGGACACCGCACAGATACGCAGTATTTT
CASSEGHRTDTQYF
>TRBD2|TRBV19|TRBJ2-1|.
TGTGCCAGTAGCCCCCGAGCGGGGAACAATGAGCAGTTCTTC
CASSPRAGNNEQFF
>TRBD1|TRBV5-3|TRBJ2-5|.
TGTGCCAGAAGCTGGGGGACAGGGGAAGAGACCCAGTACTTC
CARSWGTGEETQYF
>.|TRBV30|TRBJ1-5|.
TGTGCCTACGGGATGTCCGATCAGCCCCAGCATTTT
CAYGMSDQPQHF
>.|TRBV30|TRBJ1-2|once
TGTGCCTGGAGTGGCAACGGTAACTATGGCTACACCTTC
CAWSGNGNYGYTF
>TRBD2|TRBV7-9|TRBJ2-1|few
TGTGCCAGCACCCCTGGGGTGGCCGGGGGGAATGAGCAGTTCTTC
CASTPGVAGGNEQFF
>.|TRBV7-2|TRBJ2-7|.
TGTGCCAGCAGCTTAAGTGGCCAGTTCTACGAGCAGTACTTC
CASSLSGQFYEQYF
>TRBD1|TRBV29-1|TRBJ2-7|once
TGCAGCGGACAGGGCGGCTACGAGCAGTACTTC
CSGQGGYEQYF
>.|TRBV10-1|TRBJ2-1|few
TGCGCCAGCAGTGAGTCCGCGGGGAATGAGCAGTTCTTC
CASSESAGNEQFF
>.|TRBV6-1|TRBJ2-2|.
TGTGCCAGCAGTGATGACAGGCGGATCCGCACCGGGGAGCTGTTTTTT
CASSDDRRIRTGELFF
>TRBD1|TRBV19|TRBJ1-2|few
TGTGCCCCCCCGCGCGGACAGGAACATGGCTACACCTTC
CAPPRGQEHGYTF
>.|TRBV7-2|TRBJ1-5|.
TGTGCCAGCAGCTTAGTCTCCGGGGTTAGTCAGCCCCAGCATTTT
CASSLVSGVSQPQHF
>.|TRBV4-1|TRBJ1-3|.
TGCGCCAGCAGCCAAGTTTACACCGGAAACACCATATATTTT
CASSQVYTGNTIYF
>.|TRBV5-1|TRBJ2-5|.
TGCGCCAGCAGCTTGGATGCAACAGTCCAAGAGACCCAGTACTTC
CASSLDATVQETQYF
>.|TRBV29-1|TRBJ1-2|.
TGCAGCGTTGTCACCAGGTACTATGGCTACACCTTC
CSVVTRYYGYTF
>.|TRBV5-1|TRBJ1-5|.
TGCGCCAGCTCACAGGGAGAGGGCAATCAGCCCCAGCATTTT
CASSQGEGNQPQHF
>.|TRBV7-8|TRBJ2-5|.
TGTGCCAGCAGCTTATTTAGTATCCCAGGGTCGGCGACCCAGTACTTC
CASSLFSIPGSATQYF
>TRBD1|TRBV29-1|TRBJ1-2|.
TGCAGCGTTGAAGGGACAGGAGCAACTAGCTATGGCTACACCTTC
CSVEGTGATSYGYTF
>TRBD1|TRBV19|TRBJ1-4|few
TGTGCCAGTAGTCCCAGACAGGGGTCTAATGAAAAACTGTTTTTT
CASSPRQGSNEKLFF
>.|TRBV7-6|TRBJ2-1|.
TGTGCCAGCAGCCGTACAGGGATCGCCGACGATGAGCAGTTCTTC
CASSRTGIADDEQFF